This TCR beta chain was sequenced in a study of T cell repertoires in cytomegalovirus infection. About the research overall: Use of recently identified HLA-C-restricted and well-studied HLA-B-restricted CMV epitopes was part of the study. Signatures in public TCR beta sequences pointed to both CMV infection and matching HLA type.

TCRdb fed the reads into MiXCR, producing one record per CDR3 protein. The table includes 69,000 or so distinct CDR3 sequences, around 28% detected once. The CDR3 is 14 residues long. V was cut by 3 bases and J by 2 bases, with 8 bases left in between. Germline values: CDR1 SGHVS, CDR2 FQNEAQ. Study outcomes and limitations: Ex vivo, HLA-C-restricted CMV-specific TCR beta clonotypes prevailed over the rest of the response. There were carriers of CMV plus the relevant HLA, and cumulative public TCR beta family frequency identified them.

Concerning this clonotype: Antigen: not known.

The V and J genes are TRBV7-8 and TRBJ2-1, with a possible D match to TRBD2 (5 bases). The sequencing here drew on CD8+ T cells from cultured PBMCs, taken from culture after CMV antigen stimulation. The sequence was obtained from a human donor in good health (CMV status not recorded). Some clones in this sample may be carry-over from other donors' samples. The CDR3 protein is CASSLTGTYNEQFF. The CDR3 DNA is TGTGCCAGCAGCTTGACGGGGACCTACAATGAGCAGTTCTTC.